This entry lists 20 T cell receptor beta chains sequenced from one sample in a study of beta chain features in type 1 diabetes. The isolated RNA, all of it, was reverse transcribed, so expressed TCRB transcripts were what got sequenced. TCRdb's copy holds only in-frame clones and misses some; the assay was immunoSEQ multiplex PCR. The sample has about 220,000 clones; under 13% are singletons. The specimen was central memory CD4+ T cells from blood. Receptors were obtained from a young man in good health.

This clone was recorded a few times. The V and J genes are TRBV6-1 and TRBJ2-7; maybe TRBD1 (5 bases). V lost 0 bases and J 5 bases, leaving 11 bases between the germline ends. Per the germline V gene, CDR1 is MNHNS and CDR2 is SASEGT. The CDR3 contains 14 residues. This CDR3 is CASSEAMGRDEQYF. The CDR3 nucleotides read TGTGCCAGCAGTGAAGCTATGGGGCGCGACGAGCAGTACTTC.

The chain is built from TRBV5-6 and TRBJ2-7; D is perhaps TRBD2 (6 bases). The CDR3 is 14 residues long. Trimming took off 3 bases at V and 3 bases at J, with 13 bases between the two ends. Germline values: CDR1 SGHDT, CDR2 YYEEEE. As DNA, the CDR3 is TGTGCCAGCAGCTGGTCGAGGAGGGGCTACGAGCAGTACTTC. Its translation: CASSWSRRGYEQYF. The variable domain in full, with the rest retrieved from reference TRBV5-6 and TRBJ2-7, is DAGVTQSPTHLIKTRGQQVTLRCSPKSGHDTVSWYQQALGQGPQFIFQYYEEEERQRGNFPDRFSGHQFPNYSSELNVNALLLGDSALYLCASSWSRRGYEQYFGPGTRLTVT.

This clone was seen at least ten times. CDR3 DNA: TGCGCCAGCAGCCAAGGACTGTGGGACACAGATACGCAGTATTTT. Translating gives CASSQGLWDTDTQYF. The chain has TRBV4-3 and TRBJ2-3; D is undetermined. Germline CDR1 reads LGHNA; CDR2 reads YSLEER. Trimming took off 1 base at V and 2 bases at J, with 10 bases between the two ends. The CDR3 is made up of 15 amino acids.

The chain uses TRBV28 and TRBJ2-3, with TRBD1 identical over 7 bases. V lost 9 bases to trimming and J lost 1 base; unmatched junction nucleotides: 4. Germline values: CDR1 MDHEN, CDR2 SYDVKM. The CDR3 has 13 amino acids. The CDR3 region is CASRGLGTDTQYF. The CDR3, as DNA: TGTGCCAGTAGGGGGCTCGGCACAGATACGCAGTATTTT. Filled out from reference TRBV28 and TRBJ2-3, the complete variable domain reads DVKVTQSSRYLVKRTGEKVFLECVQDMDHENMFWYRQDPGLGLRLIYFSYDVKMKEKGDIPEGYSVSREKKERFSLILESASTNQTSMYLCASRGLGTDTQYFGPGTRLTVL.

This chain joins TRBV7-2 and TRBJ2-1; D uncertain. This CDR3 contains 11 residues. The V and J ends lost 5 bases and 9 bases respectively, with 8 bases between them. The germline V gene encodes CDR1 SGHTA and CDR2 FQGNSA. For the CDR3, the DNA is TGTGCCAGCAGCCCGTGGGGTGAGCAGTTCTTC. This sequence encodes CASSPWGEQFF.

Points on this clone: The same CDR3 arises from other DNA sequences in this sample as well. V is TRBV4-3 and J is TRBJ1-1; no clear D. From germline, CDR1 is LGHNA and CDR2 YSLEER. This CDR3 is built from 13 residues. Trimming removed 4 bases from V and 2 bases from J, with 8 bases in between. The CDR3 region has the DNA TGCGCCAGCAGCCTTCCCGGCAACACTGAAGCTTTCTTT. Translated: CASSLPGNTEAFF.

The sample holds a few counts of this clone. This chain links TRBV7-2 with TRBJ2-4; 12 bases map to TRBD2. J lost 3 bases, V lost 4 bases, and 4 bases had no gene match. The CDR3 consists of 16 residues. Per germline, CDR1 SGHTA and CDR2 FQGNSA. Here the CDR3 reads CASSSATSGSKNIQYF. The CDR3 DNA reads as TGTGCCAGCAGCTCGGCGACTAGCGGGAGCAAAAACATTCAGTACTTC.

In its sample, this clone was seen a few times. The rearrangement links TRBV19 to TRBJ2-2; 13 bases line up with TRBD2. V shed 5 bases and J 6 bases; nucleotides not matched to a gene: 6. Germline-derived CDR1 and CDR2 are LNHDA and SQIVND (reference sequence). CDR3 length: 16 amino acids. The CDR3 nucleotides read TGTGCCAGTAGTTCGGGACTAGCGGGATGGGCCGGGGAGCTGTTTTTT. This encodes CASSSGLAGWAGELFF.

The chain uses TRBV9 and TRBJ2-7; TRBD2 is a possible D gene (6 bases). This CDR3 has 15 amino acids. Germline-derived CDR1 and CDR2 are SGDLS and YYNGEE. Deletions cut 1 base from V and 5 bases from J, with 16 bases between. The DNA for the CDR3 is TGTGCCAGCAGCGTATCCCCGCGGGATCTCAACGAGCAGTACTTC. It is translated as CASSVSPRDLNEQYF.

A few counts support this clone. The chain joins TRBV29-1 to TRBJ2-2; 8 bases map to TRBD1. The germline V gene encodes CDR1 SQVTM and CDR2 ANQGSEA. Trimming took 8 bases from V and 3 from J; bases not matched to a gene: 5. This CDR3 has 13 residues. Here the CDR3 DNA reads TGCAGCTACGGACAGGGATACACCGGGGAGCTGTTTTTT. Amino acid sequence: CSYGQGYTGELFF.

The chain recombines TRBV5-1 with TRBJ2-2; possible D gene TRBD1, 5 bases. The CDR3 runs to 16 residues. Germline V gene data show CDR1 as SGHRS and CDR2 as YFSETQ. V was trimmed by 0 bases and J by 2 bases, leaving 11 bases between them. CDR3 in amino acids: CASSLEGQGNTGELFF. The CDR3 DNA reads as TGCGCCAGCAGCTTGGAAGGCCAGGGAAACACCGGGGAGCTGTTTTTT.

This clone has more than one count but fewer than ten. The V and J genes are TRBV7-2 and TRBJ2-6; possible D gene TRBD1, 6 bases. CDR3 length: 17 amino acids. Germline V lookup: CDR1 SGHTA, CDR2 FQGNSA. Trimming shortened V by 5 bases and J by 0 bases, and 14 bases separated the two germline ends. This CDR3 is CASSKQGRSSGANVLTF. DNA of the CDR3: TGTGCCAGCAGCAAACAGGGCCGGAGCTCTGGGGCCAACGTCCTGACTTTC.

The chain uses TRBV7-2 and TRBJ1-2, with D possibly being TRBD1 (5 bases). Trimming left V 7 bases short and J 2 bases short, with 14 bases between. The germline V gene has CDR1 SGHTA and CDR2 FQGNSA. This CDR3 region has 14 residues. The CDR3 loop is CASNLRAGNYGYTF. DNA of the CDR3: TGTGCCAGCAACCTACGCGCAGGGAACTATGGCTACACCTTC.

This chain joins TRBV29-1 and TRBJ2-5; D ambiguous. The closer fit of TRBJ2-7 to the DNA end suggests the J call may be wrong. Germline V gene data show CDR1 as SQVTM and CDR2 as ANQGSEA. This CDR3 has 13 residues. DNA for the CDR3: TGCAGCGTTGAAGTTTCCAGAGACTACGAGCAGTACTTC. Translating gives CSVEVSRDYEQYF.

This clone was seen a few times. At one end, the junction sequence differs from germline, possibly due to a read error. The J gene is TRBJ2-2, the V gene TRBV5-4; D gene ambiguous. Germline-derived CDR1 and CDR2 are SGHNT and YYREEE (reference sequence). The CDR3 is made up of 14 amino acids. The CDR3: CASSQDLDTGELFF. The CDR3 DNA follows: TGCGCCAGCAGCCAAGATCTCGACACCGGGGAGCTGTTTTTT.

In its sample, this clone was seen many times. This chain joins TRBV10-3 and TRBJ2-5; D unclear. V lost 2 bases, J lost 1 base, and 8 bases lay in between. The CDR3 consists of 14 residues. CDR1 is ENHRY and CDR2 is SYGVKD in the germline V gene. The CDR3 loop reads CAISEGTSQETQYF. The CDR3 nucleotides read TGTGCCATCAGTGAGGGAACATCCCAAGAGACCCAGTACTTC.

The chain combines TRBV2 with TRBJ2-7, with 9 positions matching TRBD2. Germline CDR1 SNHLY, CDR2 FYNNEI. Germline trimming cut 7 bases from V and 2 bases from J; bases unmatched to any gene: 9. CDR3 length equals 15 residues. CDR3 sequence (DNA): TGTGCCAGCATCGGGAGTCTAGCGGGAACCTACGAGCAGTACTTC. It is translated as CASIGSLAGTYEQYF.

This clone showed up just a few times. The V call is TRBV25-1, the J call TRBJ2-1; TRBD1 agrees at 10 bases. The V segment lost 4 bases and the J segment 6 bases; nucleotides outside the gene matches: 9. This CDR3 region has 16 residues. Germline V lookup: CDR1 MGHDK, CDR2 SYGVNS. DNA of the CDR3: TGTGCCAGCAGTGCAAAACCGGGACAGGGGTCCAATGAGCAGTTCTTC. It translates to CASSAKPGQGSNEQFF.

At least ten counts were recorded for this clone. The rearrangement uses TRBV7-9 and TRBJ2-7; D remains ambiguous. Germline V gene sequence: CDR1 SEHNR, CDR2 FQNEAQ (reference sequence). CDR3 length: 11 amino acids. Trimming left V 3 bases short and J 7 bases short, with 7 bases between. The CDR3 loop is CASSFDREQYF. The CDR3 nucleotides read TGTGCCAGCAGCTTTGACCGGGAGCAGTACTTC. The variable domain in full, with the rest retrieved from reference TRBV7-9 and TRBJ2-7, is DTGVSQNPRHKITKRGQNVTFRCDPISEHNRLYWYRQTLGQGPEFLTYFQNEAQLEKSRLLSDRFSAERPKGSFSTLEIQRTEQGDSAMYLCASSFDREQYFGPGTRLTVT.

The rearrangement links TRBV5-1 to TRBJ2-1, with D hard to call. Germline V gene data show CDR1 as SGHRS and CDR2 as YFSETQ. Trimming took off 3 bases at V and 8 bases at J, with 12 bases between the two ends. The CDR3 length is 13 residues. CDR3 residues: CASSSVNADEQFF. The CDR3 region has the DNA TGCGCCAGCAGCTCCGTGAATGCCGATGAGCAGTTCTTC.